This T cell receptor beta chain was sequenced during a study of cytomegalovirus exposure and HLA in healthy donors (dated by TCRdb to 2016 to 2017). About the study as a whole: The roughly 650 repertoires of the first cohort and the 120 validation repertoires were produced on the same platform, according to a later analysis. The study aimed to test whether cataloging public T cell receptors could reveal signatures of past pathogen exposure. Besides the first cohort of around 670 subjects, a separate validation cohort made up of 95 to 150 different subjects was used. To predict cytomegalovirus infection status, the study combined high-throughput TCR immunosequencing, statistical association of individual TCRs with disease status, and machine learning.

As encoded in the germline V gene, CDR1 is SGHAT while CDR2 is FQNNGV. The CDR3 spans 17 residues, from the cysteine through the phenylalanine. CDR3 DNA only is kept here, 51 bases in frame from base 1. Trimming accounts for 2 bases at V and 1 base at J, while the number of junction bases matched to no gene is 7. What the work shows at the level of the full study, not this receptor alone: The authors suggested that the approach could potentially be generalized to other disease states and immunological phenotypes. Across donors, most TCR sequences were observed very rarely, whereas some public TCRs were present in many individuals. The classifier was reported to diagnose cytomegalovirus status with high specificity and sensitivity in both the original cohort and the validation cohort. A few of the identified cytomegalovirus-associated TCR beta chains were confirmed in vitro to be specific for cytomegalovirus antigens. The study gave a list of more than 150 TCR beta chains associated with cytomegalovirus. All 120 or so repertoires were used to score co-occurrence in the validation cohort in a later analysis, because that analysis had no HLA typing for the cohort. In a later analysis, TCRs clustered in the first cohort were found to also tend to co-occur in the 120 or so validation repertoires, with 94% of cluster scores above 0.

About this clone: The antigen this receptor binds is unknown. The sample holds no much larger clone one base away, and base qualities are not on file.

Library generation was performed with the immunoSEQ multiplex PCR assay. Processing in the source paper ran as follows. A statistical classification framework was built to diagnose cytomegalovirus status from the catalog of TCR beta chain sequences. TCRdb holds this immuneACCESS table with in-frame rearrangements only. Some clones are missing; in checked studies, unresolved V genes explain under half, and the rest has no known cause. V, J and clone size are those of that table, while D and trimming were read from the DNA. Within this sample are about 50,000 clones, with 85% to 95% of them counted one time only. The top ten hold 1.5% to 2% of the sample. The donors belonged to the validation cohort of about 110 subjects, which was separate from the roughly 670-subject first cohort.

This chain joins TRBV11-2 to TRBJ2-5; TRBD2 aligns with 10 central bases. The sequence was collected from a woman between 18 and 30 years old in good health and CMV-seropositive. Material for sequencing was PBMCs. The DNA is as follows: TGTGCCAGCAGCTTAATACGGGCTAGCGGGGGCCAAGAGACCCAGTACTTC. This translates into CASSLIRASGGQETQYF.